This T cell receptor beta chain was retrieved from a study of blood T cell repertoires in COVID-19. Study background: The origin of the acute and convalescent COVID-19 samples was the United States, Italy and Spain.

Using immunoSEQ multiplex PCR, the repertoire was profiled, and TCRdb retains in-frame clones only, with some absent. The sample holds under 250,000 clones, roughly 88% seen once. The V and J ends lost 5 bases and 0 bases, in that order; junction bases with no gene match: 8. The length of the CDR3 is 17 residues. The germline V gene encodes CDR1 SEHNR and CDR2 FQNEAQ (reference sequence). The V gene is TRBV7-9, the J gene TRBJ2-7; TRBD2 matches at 12 bases. Sequenced: PBMCs or T cells enriched from blood (not recorded which). The sequence came from a woman in her 30s who had been exposed to COVID-19. CDR3 in amino acids: CASSARLAGANSYEQYF. Here the CDR3 DNA reads TGTGCCAGCAGCGCTCGACTAGCGGGGGCTAACTCCTACGAGCAGTACTTC.